A few counts support the clone carrying this TCR beta chain. This specimen belongs to a study of early T cells in non-severe SARS-CoV-2 infection. About the research overall: Sequencing was performed on bulk RNA from unsorted whole blood, leaving chains unpaired.

Individually, cDNA molecules had unique molecular identifiers attached to them. TCRdb re-called the 5' RACE reads with MiXCR, one entry per CDR3 protein. This sample has some 57,000 distinct CDR3 sequences, with about 13% found just once. Trimming took off 1 base at V and 2 bases at J, with 4 bases between the two ends. This CDR3 comprises 13 residues. The TCR sequence derives from an adult who was a healthcare worker with PCR-confirmed SARS-CoV-2 infection or an uninfected control (not recorded which). Sequences were obtained from whole blood. The chain uses TRBV12-3 or TRBV12-4 and TRBJ2-3; D gene unclear. CDR3 in DNA: TGTGCCAGCAGTTTAGGGGACACAGATACGCAGTATTTT. It translates to CASSLGDTDTQYF.